This record covers a single TCR beta chain. This sample is drawn from a study of blood T cell repertoires in COVID-19. Study overall: T cells, B-cell-depleted T cells, or PBMCs provided the cDNA or gDNA that served as material.

Only in-frame clones appear in the TCRdb table, and some are missing; sequencing was by immunoSEQ multiplex PCR. This table holds approximately 130,000 clones, 80% found once. With V trimmed by 5 bases and J by 2 bases, 9 bases remained unmatched. The CDR3 covers 17 residues. Germline CDR1 and CDR2: LNHDA and SQIVND (reference sequence). The TCR sequence derives from a human donor in a cohort sampled during active COVID-19. This chain uses TRBV19 with TRBJ2-1; TRBD2 matches at 10 bases. The sequenced sample consisted of peripheral blood. In DNA, the CDR3 is TGTGCCAGTAGTGGACGGCTTACTAGCGGGGCCTACAATGAGCAGTTCTTC. This translates into CASSGRLTSGAYNEQFF.